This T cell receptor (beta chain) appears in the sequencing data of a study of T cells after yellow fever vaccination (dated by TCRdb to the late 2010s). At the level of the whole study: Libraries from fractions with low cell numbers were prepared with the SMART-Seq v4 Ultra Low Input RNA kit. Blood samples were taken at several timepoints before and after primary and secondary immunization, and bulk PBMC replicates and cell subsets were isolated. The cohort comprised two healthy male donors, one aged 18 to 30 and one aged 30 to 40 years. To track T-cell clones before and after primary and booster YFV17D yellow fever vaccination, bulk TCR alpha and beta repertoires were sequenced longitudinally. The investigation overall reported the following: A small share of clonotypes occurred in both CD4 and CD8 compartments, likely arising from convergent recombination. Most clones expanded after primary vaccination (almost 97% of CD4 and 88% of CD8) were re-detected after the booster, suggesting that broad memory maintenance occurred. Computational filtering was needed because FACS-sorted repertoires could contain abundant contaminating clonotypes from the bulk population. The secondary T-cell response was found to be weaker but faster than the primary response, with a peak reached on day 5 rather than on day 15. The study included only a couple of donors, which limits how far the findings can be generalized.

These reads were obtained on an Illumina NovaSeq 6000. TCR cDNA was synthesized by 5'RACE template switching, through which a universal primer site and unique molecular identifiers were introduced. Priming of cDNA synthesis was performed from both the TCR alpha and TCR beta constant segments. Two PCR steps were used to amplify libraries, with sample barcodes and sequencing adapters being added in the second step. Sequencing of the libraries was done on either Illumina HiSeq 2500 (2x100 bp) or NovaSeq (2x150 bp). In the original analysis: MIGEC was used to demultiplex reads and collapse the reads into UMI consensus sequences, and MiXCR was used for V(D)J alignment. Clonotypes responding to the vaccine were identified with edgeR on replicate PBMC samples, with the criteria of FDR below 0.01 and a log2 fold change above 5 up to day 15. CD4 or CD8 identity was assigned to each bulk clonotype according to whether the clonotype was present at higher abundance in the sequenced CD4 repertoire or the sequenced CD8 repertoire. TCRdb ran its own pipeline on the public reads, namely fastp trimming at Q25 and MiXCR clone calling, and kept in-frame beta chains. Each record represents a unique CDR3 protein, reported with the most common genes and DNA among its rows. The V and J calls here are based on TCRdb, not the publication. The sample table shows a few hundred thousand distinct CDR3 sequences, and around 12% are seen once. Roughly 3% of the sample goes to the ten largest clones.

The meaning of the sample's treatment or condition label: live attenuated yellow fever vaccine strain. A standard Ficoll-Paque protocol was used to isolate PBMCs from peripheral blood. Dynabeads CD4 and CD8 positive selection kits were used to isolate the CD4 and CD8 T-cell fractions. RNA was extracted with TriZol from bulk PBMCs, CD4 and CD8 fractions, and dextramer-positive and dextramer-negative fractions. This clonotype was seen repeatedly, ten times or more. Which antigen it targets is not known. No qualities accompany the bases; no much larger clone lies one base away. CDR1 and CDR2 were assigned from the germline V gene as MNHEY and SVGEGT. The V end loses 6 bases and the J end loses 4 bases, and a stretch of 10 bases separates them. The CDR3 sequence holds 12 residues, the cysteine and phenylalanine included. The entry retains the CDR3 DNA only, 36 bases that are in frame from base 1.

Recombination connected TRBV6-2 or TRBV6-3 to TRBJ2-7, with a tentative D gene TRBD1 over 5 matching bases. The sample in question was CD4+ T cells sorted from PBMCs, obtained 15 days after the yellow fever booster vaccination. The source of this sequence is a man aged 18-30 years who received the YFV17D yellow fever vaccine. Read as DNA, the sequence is TGTGCCAGCAGATTAGACAGTTACGAGCAGTACTTC. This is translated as CASRLDSYEQYF.